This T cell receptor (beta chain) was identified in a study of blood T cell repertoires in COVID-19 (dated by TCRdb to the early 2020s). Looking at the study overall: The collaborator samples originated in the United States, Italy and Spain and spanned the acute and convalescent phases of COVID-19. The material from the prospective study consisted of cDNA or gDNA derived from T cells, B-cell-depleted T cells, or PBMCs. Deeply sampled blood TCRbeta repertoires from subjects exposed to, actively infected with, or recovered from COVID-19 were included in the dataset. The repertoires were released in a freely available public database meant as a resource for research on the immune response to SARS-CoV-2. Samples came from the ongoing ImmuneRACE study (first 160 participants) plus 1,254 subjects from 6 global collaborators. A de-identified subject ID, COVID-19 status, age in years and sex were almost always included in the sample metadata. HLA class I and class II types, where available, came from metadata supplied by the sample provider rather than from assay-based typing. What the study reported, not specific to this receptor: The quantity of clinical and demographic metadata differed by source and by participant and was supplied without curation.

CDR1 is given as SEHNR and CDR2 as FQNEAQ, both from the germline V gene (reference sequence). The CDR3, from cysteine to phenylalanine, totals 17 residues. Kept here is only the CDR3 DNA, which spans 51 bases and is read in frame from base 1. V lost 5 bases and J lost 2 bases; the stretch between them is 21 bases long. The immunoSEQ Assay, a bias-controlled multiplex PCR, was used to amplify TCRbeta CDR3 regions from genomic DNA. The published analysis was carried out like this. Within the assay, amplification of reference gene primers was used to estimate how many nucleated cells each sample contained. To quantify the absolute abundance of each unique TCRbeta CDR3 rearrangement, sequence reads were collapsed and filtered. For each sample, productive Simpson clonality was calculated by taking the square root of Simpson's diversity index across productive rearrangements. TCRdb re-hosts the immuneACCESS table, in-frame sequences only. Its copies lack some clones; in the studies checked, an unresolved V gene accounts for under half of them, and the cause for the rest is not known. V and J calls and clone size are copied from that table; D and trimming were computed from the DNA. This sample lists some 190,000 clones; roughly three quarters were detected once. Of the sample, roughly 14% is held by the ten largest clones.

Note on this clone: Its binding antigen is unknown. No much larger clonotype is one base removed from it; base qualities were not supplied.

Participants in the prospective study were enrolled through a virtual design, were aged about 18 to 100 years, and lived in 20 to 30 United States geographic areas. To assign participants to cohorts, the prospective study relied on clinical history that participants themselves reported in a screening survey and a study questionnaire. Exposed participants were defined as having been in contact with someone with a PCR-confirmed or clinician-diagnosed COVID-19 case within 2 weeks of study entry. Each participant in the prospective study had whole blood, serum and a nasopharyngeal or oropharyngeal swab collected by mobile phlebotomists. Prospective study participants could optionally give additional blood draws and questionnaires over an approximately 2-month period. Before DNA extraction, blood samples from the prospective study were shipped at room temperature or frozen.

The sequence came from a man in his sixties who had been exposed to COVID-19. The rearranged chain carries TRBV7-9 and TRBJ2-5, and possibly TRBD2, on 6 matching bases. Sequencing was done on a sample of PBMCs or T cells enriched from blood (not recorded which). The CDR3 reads CASSPRRIGSRQETQYF. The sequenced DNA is TGTGCCAGCAGCCCTAGACGGATCGGGAGTAGGCAAGAGACCCAGTACTTC.